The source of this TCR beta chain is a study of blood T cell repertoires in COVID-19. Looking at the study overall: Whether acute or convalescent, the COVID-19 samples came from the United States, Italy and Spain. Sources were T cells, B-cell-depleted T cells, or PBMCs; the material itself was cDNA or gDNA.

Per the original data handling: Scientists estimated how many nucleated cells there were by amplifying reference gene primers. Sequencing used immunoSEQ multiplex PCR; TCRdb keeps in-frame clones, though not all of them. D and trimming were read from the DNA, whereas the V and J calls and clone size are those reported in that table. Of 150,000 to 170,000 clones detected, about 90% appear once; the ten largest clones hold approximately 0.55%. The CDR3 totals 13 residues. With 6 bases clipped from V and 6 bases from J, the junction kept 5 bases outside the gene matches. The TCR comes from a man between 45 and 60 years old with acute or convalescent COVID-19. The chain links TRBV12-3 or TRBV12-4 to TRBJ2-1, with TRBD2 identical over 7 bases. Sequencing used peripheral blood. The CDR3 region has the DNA TGTGCCAGCAGCCCGACTAGCCGCAATGAGCAGTTCTTC. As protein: CASSPTSRNEQFF.